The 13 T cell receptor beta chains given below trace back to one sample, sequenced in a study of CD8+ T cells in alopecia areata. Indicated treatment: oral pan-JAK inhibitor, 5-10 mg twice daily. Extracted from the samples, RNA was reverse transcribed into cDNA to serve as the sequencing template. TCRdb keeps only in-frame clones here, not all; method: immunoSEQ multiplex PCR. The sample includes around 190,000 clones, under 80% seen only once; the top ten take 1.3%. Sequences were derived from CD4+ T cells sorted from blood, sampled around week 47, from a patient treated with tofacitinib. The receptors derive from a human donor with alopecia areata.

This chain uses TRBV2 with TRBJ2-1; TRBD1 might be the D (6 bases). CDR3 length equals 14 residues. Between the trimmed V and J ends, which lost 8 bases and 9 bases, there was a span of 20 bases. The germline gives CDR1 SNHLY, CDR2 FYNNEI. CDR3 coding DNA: TGTGCCAGCGTGGACAGCCCCAAGGATGGTGAGCAGTTCTTC. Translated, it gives CASVDSPKDGEQFF.

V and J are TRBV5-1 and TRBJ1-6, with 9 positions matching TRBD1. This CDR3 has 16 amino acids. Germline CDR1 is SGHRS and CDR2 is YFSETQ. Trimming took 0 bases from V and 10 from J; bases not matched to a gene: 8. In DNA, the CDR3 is TGCGCCAGCAGCTTGGACCTACAGGGGGCAGAATCACCCCTCCACTTT. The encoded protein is CASSLDLQGAESPLHF.

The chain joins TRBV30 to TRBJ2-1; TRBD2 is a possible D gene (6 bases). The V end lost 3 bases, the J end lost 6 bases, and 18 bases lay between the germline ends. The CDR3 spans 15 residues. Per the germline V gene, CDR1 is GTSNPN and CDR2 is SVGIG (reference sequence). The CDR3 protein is CAWSGTAGTSNEQFF. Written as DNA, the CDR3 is TGTGCCTGGAGCGGAACCGCAGGGACTTCCAATGAGCAGTTCTTC.

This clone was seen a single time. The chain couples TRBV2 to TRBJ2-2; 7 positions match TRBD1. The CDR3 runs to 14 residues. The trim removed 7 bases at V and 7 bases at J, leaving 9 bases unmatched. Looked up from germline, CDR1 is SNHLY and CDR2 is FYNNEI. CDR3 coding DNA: TGTGCCAGCACACAGGGGTCCCCCCTCGGGGAGCTGTTTTTT. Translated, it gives CASTQGSPLGELFF.

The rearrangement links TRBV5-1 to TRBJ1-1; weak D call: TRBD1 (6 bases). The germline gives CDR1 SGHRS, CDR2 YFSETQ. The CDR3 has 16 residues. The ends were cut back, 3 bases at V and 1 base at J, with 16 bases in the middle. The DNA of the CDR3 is TGCGCCAGCAGCTCGAACCTAAGGGGGGAGAACACTGAAGCTTTCTTT. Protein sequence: CASSSNLRGENTEAFF.

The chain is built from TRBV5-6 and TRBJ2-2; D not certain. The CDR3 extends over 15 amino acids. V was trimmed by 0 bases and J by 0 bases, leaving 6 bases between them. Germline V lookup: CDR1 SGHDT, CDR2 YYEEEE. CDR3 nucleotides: TGTGCCAGCAGCTTGGTCGGCTCGAACACCGGGGAGCTGTTTTTT. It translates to CASSLVGSNTGELFF.

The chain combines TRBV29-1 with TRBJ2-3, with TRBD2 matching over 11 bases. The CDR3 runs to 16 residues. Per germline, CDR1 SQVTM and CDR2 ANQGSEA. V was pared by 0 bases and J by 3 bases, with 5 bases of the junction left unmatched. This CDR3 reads CSVEEERLAGTDTQYF. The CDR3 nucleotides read TGCAGCGTTGAAGAAGAAAGACTAGCGGGGACAGATACGCAGTATTTT.

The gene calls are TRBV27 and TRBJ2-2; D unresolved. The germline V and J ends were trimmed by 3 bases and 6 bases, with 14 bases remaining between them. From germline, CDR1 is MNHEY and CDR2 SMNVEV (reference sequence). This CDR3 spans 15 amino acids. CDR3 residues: CASSFGPRVAGELFF. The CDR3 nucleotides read TGTGCCAGCAGTTTCGGGCCAAGGGTAGCCGGGGAGCTGTTTTTT.

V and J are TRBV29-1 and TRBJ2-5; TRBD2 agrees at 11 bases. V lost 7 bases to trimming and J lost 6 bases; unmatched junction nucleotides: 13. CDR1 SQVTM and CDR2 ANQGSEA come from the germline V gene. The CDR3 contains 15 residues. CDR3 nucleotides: TGCAGCGCAGGGCGTCTAGCGGGGGGCTTAAAGACCCAGTACTTC. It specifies CSAGRLAGGLKTQYF.

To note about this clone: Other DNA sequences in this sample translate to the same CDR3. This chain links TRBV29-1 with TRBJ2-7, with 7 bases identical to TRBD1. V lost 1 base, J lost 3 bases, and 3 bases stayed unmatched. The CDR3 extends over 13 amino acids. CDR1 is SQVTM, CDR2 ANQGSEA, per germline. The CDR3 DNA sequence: TGCAGCGTTGAAGGGGCAGGGGGCTACGAGCAGTACTTC. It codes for CSVEGAGGYEQYF.

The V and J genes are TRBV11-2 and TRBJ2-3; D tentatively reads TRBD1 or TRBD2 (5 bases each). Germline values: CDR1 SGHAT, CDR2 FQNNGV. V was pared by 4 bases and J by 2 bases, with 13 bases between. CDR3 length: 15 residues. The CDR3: CASSYQPGPTDTQYF. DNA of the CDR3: TGTGCCAGCAGCTACCAGCCGGGGCCCACAGATACGCAGTATTTT.

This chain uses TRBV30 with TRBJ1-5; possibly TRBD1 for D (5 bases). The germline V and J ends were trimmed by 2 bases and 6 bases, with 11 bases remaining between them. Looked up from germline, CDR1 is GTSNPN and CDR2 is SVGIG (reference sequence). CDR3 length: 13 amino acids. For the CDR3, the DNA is TGTGCCTGGAGTCGGGGCGAAGGTCAGCCCCAGCATTTT. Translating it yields CAWSRGEGQPQHF.

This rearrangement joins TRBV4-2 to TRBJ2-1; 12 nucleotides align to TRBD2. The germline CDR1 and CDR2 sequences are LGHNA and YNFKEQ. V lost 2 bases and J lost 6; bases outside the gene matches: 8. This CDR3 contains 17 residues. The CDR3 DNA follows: TGTGCCAGCAGCCAAAGGCCCTCTAGCGGGGGGGGCAATGAGCAGTTCTTC. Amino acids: CASSQRPSSGGGNEQFF.